The 13 T cell receptor beta chains given below trace back to one sample, sequenced in a study of T-cell reconstitution after alpha-beta-depleted transplantation in children. Preparation of the TCRbeta library was carried out with unique molecular identifiers. TCRdb called the PCR reads again in MiXCR, with one record for every CDR3 protein. The table includes about 240,000 distinct CDR3 sequences, 20% to 30% detected once. Material: PBMCs, obtained before TCRalphabeta/CD19-depleted stem cell transplant. Receptor source: a girl aged 2 to 9 with Fanconi anemia, due to receive a stem cell transplant.

This clonotype was seen a few times. The chain uses TRBV13 and TRBJ2-7; D remains ambiguous. Germline CDR1 and CDR2: PRHDT and FYEKMQ (reference sequence). V gave up 5 bases and J gave up 5 bases, with 7 bases separating them. The CDR3 length is 11 residues. The CDR3 sequence: CASSHHNEQYF. In DNA form, the CDR3 reads TGTGCCAGCAGCCACCACAACGAGCAGTACTTC.

In nucleotides, the CDR3 is TGCAGTGCTAGAGTCGGGAGGGGGAAAGGGTGGAATGGGGGTTTCCAAGAGACCCAGTACTTC. Amino acids: CSARVGRGKGWNGGFQETQYF. This rearrangement joins TRBV20-1 to TRBJ2-5; 8 bases are a match to TRBD2. The length of the CDR3 is 21 residues. Unmatched junction bases numbered 23, after V lost 1 base and J lost 1 base. Germline CDR1 DFQATT, CDR2 SNEGSKA (reference sequence).

This clonotype was found a few times. The rearrangement uses TRBV28 and TRBJ2-3; either TRBD1 or TRBD2 may supply D (5 bases each). Trimming left V 1 base short and J 0 bases short, with 17 bases between. This CDR3 spans 18 amino acids. Germline loops: CDR1 MDHEN, CDR2 SYDVKM. CDR3 in amino acids: CASSLSAFDRGSTDTQYF. For the CDR3, the DNA is TGTGCCAGCAGTTTATCCGCCTTCGATCGGGGCAGCACAGATACGCAGTATTTT.

The chain couples TRBV4-1 to TRBJ2-7, with unresolved D. V lost 0 bases and J 2 bases, leaving 11 bases between the germline ends. Germline CDR1 and CDR2: MGHRA and YSYEKL. This CDR3 contains 15 residues. The CDR3 protein is CASSQETGFAYEQYF. DNA of the CDR3: TGCGCCAGCAGCCAAGAGACCGGATTCGCCTACGAGCAGTACTTC.

The chain is built from TRBV6-2 or TRBV6-3 and TRBJ2-2; D not certain. This CDR3 is 15 amino acids long. CDR1 MNHEY and CDR2 SVGEGT come from the germline V gene. V was trimmed by 2 bases and J by 6 bases, leaving 13 bases between them. The CDR3 region is CASSYDASSAGELFF. The CDR3 DNA reads as TGTGCCAGCAGTTACGACGCATCGTCGGCCGGGGAGCTGTTTTTT.

This clonotype was seen only a few times. The rearrangement links TRBV5-1 to TRBJ2-1, with D possibly matching TRBD1 (6 bases). The CDR3 loop spans 16 amino acids. Looked up from germline, CDR1 is SGHRS and CDR2 is YFSETQ. V was trimmed by 0 bases and J by 1 base, leaving 11 bases between them. The CDR3 loop reads CASSLVGTGSYNEQFF. DNA of the CDR3: TGCGCCAGCAGCTTGGTCGGTACAGGGTCCTACAATGAGCAGTTCTTC.

This clonotype was counted many times. The J gene is TRBJ2-6, the V gene TRBV20-1; the match to TRBD1 covers 7 bases. The ends lost 6 bases at V and 3 bases at J; junction bases unmatched: 8. The V gene's germline CDR1 is DFQATT and CDR2 SNEGSKA (reference sequence). CDR3 length: 15 amino acids. The CDR3 DNA reads as TGCAGTGCGACCAATCCAGGGGGTGGGGCCAACGTCCTGACTTTC. It translates to CSATNPGGGANVLTF.

There are many counts of this clonotype. The chain carries TRBV12-3 or TRBV12-4 and TRBJ2-3; tentative D call: TRBD2 (5 bases). The CDR3 is 11 amino acids. V lost 0 bases and J 10 bases, leaving 5 bases between the germline ends. CDR3 in amino acids: CASSLAGAQYF. In nucleotides, the CDR3 is TGTGCCAGCAGTTTAGCGGGAGCGCAGTATTTT.

Concerning this clonotype: This could be a read error, since a much larger clone is one nucleotide away. This rearrangement joins TRBV5-6 to TRBJ2-5, with a weak D call TRBD2 (5 bases). CDR1 SGHDT and CDR2 YYEEEE come from the germline V gene. This CDR3 region has 14 residues. The V end lost 2 bases, the J end lost 9 bases, and 17 bases lay between the germline ends. The CDR3 region has the DNA TGTGCCAGCAGCTTCCGGGAACTCGACGGGGCCCAGTACTTC. Translated: CASSFRELDGAQYF.

This clonotype was counted many times. V gene TRBV10-3 combines with J gene TRBJ1-5; no definite D call. Trimming removed 6 bases at V and 0 bases at J, with 9 bases between. Germline V CDR1 and CDR2: ENHRY, SYGVKD. The CDR3 loop spans 14 amino acids. CDR3 sequence: CAIRSPDSNQPQHF. The CDR3 coding sequence is TGTGCCATCAGGTCGCCAGATAGCAATCAGCCCCAGCATTTT.

The chain is built from TRBV20-1 and TRBJ2-3; 12 bases align to TRBD2. The CDR3 spans 15 residues. V shed 5 bases and J 5 bases; nucleotides not matched to a gene: 8. CDR1 is DFQATT, CDR2 SNEGSKA, per germline (reference sequence). The CDR3 protein is CSASRLAGVRDTQYF. The CDR3 bases are TGCAGTGCTTCCCGACTAGCGGGAGTCCGAGATACGCAGTATTTT.

The J gene is TRBJ2-5, the V gene TRBV10-3; 7 bases are a match to TRBD2. From germline, CDR1 is ENHRY and CDR2 SYGVKD. V lost 0 bases, J lost 4 bases, and 2 bases stayed unmatched. The CDR3 has 14 amino acids. The CDR3 nucleotides are TGTGCCATCAGTGAGTCCGGGGAGGGAGAGACCCAGTACTTC. Amino acid sequence: CAISESGEGETQYF.

This clonotype was counted many times. This chain links TRBV29-1 with TRBJ2-7; TRBD2 matches at 11 bases. The CDR3 length is 13 residues. The trim removed 7 bases at V and 2 bases at J, leaving 4 bases unmatched. The V gene's germline CDR1 is SQVTM and CDR2 ANQGSEA. CDR3 bases: TGCAGCGCAATAGCGGGGGGGACCTACGAGCAGTACTTC. Translating gives CSAIAGGTYEQYF.